What follows is one T cell receptor (beta chain) and its context. This clone was recorded only once. Its target antigen remains unknown. Per-base qualities were not stored, and no clone one base away is much larger. Unmatched junction bases come to 4, with V trimmed by 6 bases and J by 3 bases. From the cysteine up to the phenylalanine, the CDR3 has a length of 14 residues. The entry retains the CDR3 DNA only, 42 bases that are in frame from base 1. The germline V gene specifies SGHRS as CDR1 and YFSETQ as CDR2. Each collaborating institution followed its own protocols to collect whole blood in K2EDTA tubes. Collaborator samples were shipped for TCRbeta analysis as frozen whole blood, isolated PBMCs, or DNA extracted from either sample type. This record belongs to a study of blood T cell repertoires in COVID-19 (dated by TCRdb to about 2020). About the full investigation: Samples from collaborators originated in the United States, Italy and Spain and spanned both the acute and convalescent phases of COVID-19. The prospective study material was composed of cDNA or gDNA derived from T cells, B-cell-depleted T cells, or PBMCs. Subjects who had been exposed to COVID-19, were actively infected with it, or had recovered from it provided the deeply sampled blood TCRbeta repertoires that made up the dataset. The repertoires were released in a freely available public database meant as a resource for research on the immune response to SARS-CoV-2. Samples came from the ongoing ImmuneRACE study (first 160 participants) plus 1,254 subjects from 6 global collaborators. Nearly every sample came with metadata listing a de-identified subject ID, COVID-19 status, age in years and sex. Where HLA class I and class II types were available, the types were taken from metadata supplied by the sample provider, not from assay-based typing. On the study overall, not on this receptor specifically: The quantity of clinical and demographic metadata differed by source and by participant and was supplied without curation.

TCRbeta CDR3 regions were amplified from genomic DNA using the immunoSEQ Assay, a bias-controlled multiplex PCR. The source study handled its data this way. Within the assay, amplification of reference gene primers was used to estimate how many nucleated cells each sample contained. To quantify the absolute abundance of each unique TCRbeta CDR3 rearrangement, sequence reads were collapsed and filtered. For each sample, productive Simpson clonality was calculated as the square root of Simpson's diversity index over productive rearrangements. The clones in this table, taken by TCRdb from immuneACCESS, are in-frame only. Not every clone is retained; where verified, under half of the shortfall comes from an unresolved V gene, and the cause of the rest is unknown. That table is the source of V, J and clone size, and D and trimming were worked out from the DNA. A total of under 200,000 clones appear in this sample, more than 75% of them only once. Together, the top ten hold 3% to 4% of the sample.

Sequencing was performed on peripheral blood. The chain is encoded by TRBV5-1 joined to TRBJ2-3; TRBD1 fits 10 bases in the junction. The clonotype was recovered from a man aged 65 to 79 with acute or convalescent COVID-19. The bases read TGCGCCAGCACAAGGACAGGGGGGACAGATACGCAGTATTTT. Its coded protein is CASTRTGGTDTQYF.